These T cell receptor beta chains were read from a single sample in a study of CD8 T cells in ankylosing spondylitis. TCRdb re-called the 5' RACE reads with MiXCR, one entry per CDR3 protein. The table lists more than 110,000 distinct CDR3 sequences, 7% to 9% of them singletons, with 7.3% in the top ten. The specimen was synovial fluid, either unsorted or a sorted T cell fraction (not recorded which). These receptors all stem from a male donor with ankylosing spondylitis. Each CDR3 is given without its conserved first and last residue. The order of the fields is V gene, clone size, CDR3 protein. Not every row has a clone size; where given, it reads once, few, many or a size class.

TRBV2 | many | ASTQGTDTQY
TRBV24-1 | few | ATGQSAGELF
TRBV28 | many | ASSYILAGGTDTQY
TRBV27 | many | ASSRSAGGTEAF
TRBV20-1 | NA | SAGRTGFNQPQH
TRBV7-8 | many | ASSRGAGVTEAF
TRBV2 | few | ASSVASYGYT
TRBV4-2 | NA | ASSQMEGIGSYNEQF
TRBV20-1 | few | SAKQGGWLSEQF
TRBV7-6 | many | ASSTPDTYEQY
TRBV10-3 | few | AISEGLNSPLH
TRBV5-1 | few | ASSLDRVDTEAF
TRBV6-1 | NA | ASSQGRVSNQPQH
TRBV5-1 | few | ASSFREPWANVLT
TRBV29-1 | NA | SAAAGGTDTQY
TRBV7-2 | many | ASSLDRVGNSPLH
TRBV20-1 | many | SATWGGSNEQY
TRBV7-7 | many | ASSLADGPYEQY
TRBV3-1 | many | ASSRGDGDQPQH
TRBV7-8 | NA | ASSLKETGPYEQY
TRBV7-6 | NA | ASSSRQGGTEAF
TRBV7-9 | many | ASSLRGNEQF
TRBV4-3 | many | ASSQNRERELF
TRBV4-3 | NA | ASSQGTGGRPLH
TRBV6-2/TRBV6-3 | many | ASTVGPLSGANVLT
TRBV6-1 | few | ATRERGANSPLH
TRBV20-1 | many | SALVNLNTEAF
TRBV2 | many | ASTQRAGAGTDTQY
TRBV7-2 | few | ASSQPGLGSPEQY
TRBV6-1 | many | ASSLLGPGNTIY
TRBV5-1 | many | ASSLVGGKNTEAF
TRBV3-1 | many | ASSQDVLAGWETQY
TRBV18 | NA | ASSPLEGYYNEQF
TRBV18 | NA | ASSPTLTGRIETQY
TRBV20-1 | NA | SASRRDRDYGYT
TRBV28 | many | ASRRLIQGNQPQH
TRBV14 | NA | ASSRRTGNTEAF
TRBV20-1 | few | SSLQGAEETQY
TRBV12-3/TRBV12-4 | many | ASSWAGGRNTEAF
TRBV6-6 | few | ASGRLEGYT
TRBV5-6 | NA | ASSSTGGFVRGTEAF
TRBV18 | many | ASSWTDSGNTIY
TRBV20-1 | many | SAWDNEQF
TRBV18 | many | ASSRASSTYEQY
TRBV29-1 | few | SVETSGLSL
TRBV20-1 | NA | SARDPLGQGSGELF
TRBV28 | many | ASSLGTATENTEAF
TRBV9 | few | ASSVDQGVYNSPLH
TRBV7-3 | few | ASSLTTGTEAF
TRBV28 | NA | ASSTEGGYT
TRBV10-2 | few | ASSDPPGSSYNSPLH
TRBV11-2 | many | ASSLDLGLAEDNEQF
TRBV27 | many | ASGTGYGYT
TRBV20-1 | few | SAIPHVTSTDTQY
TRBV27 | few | ASSLLAGVGTGELF
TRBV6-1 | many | ASRAGTGSNQPQH
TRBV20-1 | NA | SARDRRTGGYEKLF
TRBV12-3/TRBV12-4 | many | ASSFWGSNQPQH
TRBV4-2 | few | ASSLGAETGNTIY